This passage covers 5 T cell receptor beta chains from one sample sequenced in a study of T cells in Graves' hyperthyroidism and ophthalmopathy. From RNA transcripts, TCR beta CDR3 regions were amplified. In the first-round RT-PCR of the TCR CDR3, the HTBI primer set was used. TCRdb itself ran the multiplex PCR reads through MiXCR, one entry per CDR3 protein. The sample lists 340,000 or so distinct CDR3 sequences, around 20% occurring once. What was sequenced was blood. The receptor source for this set is a woman aged 50 to 65 with Graves' hyperthyroidism.

This clonotype turned up a few times. This chain links TRBV20-1 with TRBJ2-2; TRBD1 matches 10 bases. The CDR3 runs 14 residues. From germline, CDR1 is DFQATT and CDR2 SNEGSKA (reference sequence). With V trimmed by 0 bases and J by 6 bases, 1 base remained unmatched. The CDR3 here is CSARDGTGAGELFF. The CDR3 coding sequence is TGCAGTGCTAGAGATGGGACAGGGGCCGGGGAGCTGTTTTTT.

This clonotype was counted at least ten times. This chain links TRBV7-4 with TRBJ1-1, with D perhaps matching TRBD1 (5 bases). Germline V lookup: CDR1 SGHVT, CDR2 SQSDAQ. The ends were cut back, 6 bases at V and 0 bases at J, with 14 bases in the middle. This CDR3 has 15 amino acids. The CDR3 DNA is TGTGCCAGCAGGCGACAAGGAGGGGTGAACACTGAAGCTTTCTTT. It specifies CASRRQGGVNTEAFF.

This clonotype came up many times. The chain employs TRBV29-1 and TRBJ1-1, with a possible D match to TRBD1 (5 bases). V gave up 6 bases and J gave up 0 bases, with 14 bases separating them. CDR1 and CDR2 from the germline V gene are SQVTM and ANQGSEA. The CDR3 totals 14 residues. This CDR3 reads CSVQGGPVNTEAFF. Written as DNA, the CDR3 is TGCAGCGTCCAGGGTGGACCGGTGAACACTGAAGCTTTCTTT.

The V gene is TRBV6-2 or TRBV6-3, the J gene TRBJ2-1; D is tentatively TRBD1 or TRBD2 (6 bases each). The length of the CDR3 is 17 residues. Germline CDR1 MNHEY, CDR2 SVGEGT. Trimming cost V 6 bases and J 5 bases, with 23 bases left between them. The CDR3 protein is CASSLEYKGGFHNEQFF. The CDR3 DNA follows: TGTGCCAGCAGCCTTGAATATAAGGGGGGATTTCACAATGAGCAGTTCTTC.

The table lists this clonotype with many counts. The chain carries TRBV20-1 and TRBJ2-1; TRBD2 matches at 9 bases. From germline, CDR1 is DFQATT and CDR2 SNEGSKA (reference sequence). The CDR3 has 16 residues. After removal of 0 bases from V and 8 bases from J, the junction contained 11 bases not matched to a gene. CDR3 sequence reads: CSARESRGRAGDEQFF. The DNA for the CDR3 is TGCAGTGCTAGAGAATCTCGCGGGAGGGCGGGAGATGAGCAGTTCTTC.